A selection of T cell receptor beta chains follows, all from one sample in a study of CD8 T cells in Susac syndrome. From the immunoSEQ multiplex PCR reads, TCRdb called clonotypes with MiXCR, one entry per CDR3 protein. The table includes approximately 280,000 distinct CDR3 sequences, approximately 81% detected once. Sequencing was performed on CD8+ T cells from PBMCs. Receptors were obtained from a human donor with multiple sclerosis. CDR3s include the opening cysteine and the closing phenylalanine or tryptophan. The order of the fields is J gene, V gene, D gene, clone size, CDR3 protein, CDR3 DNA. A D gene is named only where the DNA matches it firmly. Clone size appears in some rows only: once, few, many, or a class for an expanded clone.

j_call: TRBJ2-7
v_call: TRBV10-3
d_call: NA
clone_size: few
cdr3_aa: CAIRDSLSYEQYF
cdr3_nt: TGTGCCATCAGGGACTCCCTGTCCTACGAGCAGTACTTC

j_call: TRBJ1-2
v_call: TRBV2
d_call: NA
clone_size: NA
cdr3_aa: CASTHGYTF
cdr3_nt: TGTGCCAGCACACATGGCTACACCTTC

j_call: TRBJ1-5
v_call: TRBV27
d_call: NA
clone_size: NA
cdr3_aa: CASSPRQKPPNQPQHF
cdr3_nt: TGTGCCAGCAGTCCCCGACAGAAACCCCCAAATCAGCCCCAGCATTTT

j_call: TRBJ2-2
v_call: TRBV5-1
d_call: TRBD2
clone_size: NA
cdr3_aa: CASSTGLAGEVGTGELFF
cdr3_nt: TGCGCCAGCAGCACAGGACTAGCGGGAGAGGTTGGGACCGGGGAGCTGTTTTTT

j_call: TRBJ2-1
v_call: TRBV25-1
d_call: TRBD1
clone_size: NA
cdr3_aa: CASSTRDRGNEQFF
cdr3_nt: TGTGCCAGCAGTACCCGGGACAGGGGAAATGAGCAGTTCTTC

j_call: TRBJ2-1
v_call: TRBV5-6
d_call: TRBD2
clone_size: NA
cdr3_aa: CASRGTSGRTYSYNEQFF
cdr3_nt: TGTGCCAGCAGGGGGACTAGCGGGAGGACATATAGCTACAATGAGCAGTTCTTC

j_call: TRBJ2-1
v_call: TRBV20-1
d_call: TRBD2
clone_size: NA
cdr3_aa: CSARGLAGGPAYNEQFF
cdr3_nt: TGCAGTGCTAGAGGTTTAGCGGGAGGGCCTGCCTACAATGAGCAGTTCTTC

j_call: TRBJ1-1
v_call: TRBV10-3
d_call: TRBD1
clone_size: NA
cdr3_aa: CAISDMRQGNTEAFF
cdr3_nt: TGTGCCATCAGTGACATGAGACAGGGTAACACTGAAGCTTTCTTT

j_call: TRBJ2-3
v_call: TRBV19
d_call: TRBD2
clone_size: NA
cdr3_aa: CASSIFPRSSGRSDTQYF
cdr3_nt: TGTGCCAGTAGTATATTTCCCCGGTCTAGCGGGAGGAGCGATACGCAGTATTTT

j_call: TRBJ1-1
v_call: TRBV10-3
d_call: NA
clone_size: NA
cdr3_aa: CAIGRGGTEAFF
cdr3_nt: TGTGCCATCGGACGAGGCGGGACTGAAGCTTTCTTT

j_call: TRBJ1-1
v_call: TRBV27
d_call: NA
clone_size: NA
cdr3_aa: CASSLSPGSWTEAFF
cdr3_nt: TGTGCCAGCAGTTTATCGCCGGGGTCGTGGACTGAAGCTTTCTTT

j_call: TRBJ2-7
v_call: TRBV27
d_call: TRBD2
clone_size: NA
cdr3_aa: CASSLQPSGSYEQYF
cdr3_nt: TGTGCCAGCAGTTTACAGCCTAGCGGGTCATACGAGCAGTACTTC

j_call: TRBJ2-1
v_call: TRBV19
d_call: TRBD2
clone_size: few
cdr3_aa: CASRGSGRGHNEQFF
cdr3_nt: TGTGCCAGTAGAGGGAGCGGGAGGGGCCACAATGAGCAGTTCTTC

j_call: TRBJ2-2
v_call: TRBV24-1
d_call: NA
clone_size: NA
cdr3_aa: CATRGAAETGELFF
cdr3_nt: TGTGCCACCAGGGGGGCAGCGGAGACCGGGGAGCTGTTTTTT

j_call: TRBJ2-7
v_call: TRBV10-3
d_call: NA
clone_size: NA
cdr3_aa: CAICGQSYEQYF
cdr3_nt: TGTGCCATCTGCGGACAGTCCTACGAGCAGTACTTC

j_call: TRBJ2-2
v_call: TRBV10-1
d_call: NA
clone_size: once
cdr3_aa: CASSEWINTGELFF
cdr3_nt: TGCGCCAGCAGTGAGTGGATTAACACCGGGGAGCTGTTTTTT

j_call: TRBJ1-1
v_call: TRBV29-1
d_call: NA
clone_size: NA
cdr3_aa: CSVLGPIGAFF
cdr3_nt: TGCAGCGTTTTAGGACCAATTGGAGCTTTCTTT

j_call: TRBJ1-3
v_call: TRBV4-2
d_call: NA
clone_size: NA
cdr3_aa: CASSPTAGNTIYF
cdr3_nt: TGTGCCAGCAGCCCGACAGCTGGAAACACCATATATTTT

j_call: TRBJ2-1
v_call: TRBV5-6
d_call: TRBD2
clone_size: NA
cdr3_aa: CASSAAGTSGISYNEQFF
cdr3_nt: TGTGCCAGCAGCGCCGCAGGGACTAGCGGGATATCCTACAATGAGCAGTTCTTC

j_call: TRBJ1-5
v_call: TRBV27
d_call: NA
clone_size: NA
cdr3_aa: CASSLFPIFRRNQPQHF
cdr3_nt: TGTGCCAGCAGTTTATTCCCCATATTCCGCCGCAATCAGCCCCAGCATTTT

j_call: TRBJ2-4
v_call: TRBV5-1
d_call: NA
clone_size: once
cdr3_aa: CASSSRGGDKNIQYF
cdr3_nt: TGCGCCAGCAGCTCCCGCGGCGGAGACAAAAACATTCAGTACTTC

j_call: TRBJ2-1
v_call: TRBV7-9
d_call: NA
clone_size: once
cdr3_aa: CASSLQKRFNEQFF
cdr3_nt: TGTGCCAGCAGCTTACAGAAGCGCTTTAATGAGCAGTTCTTC

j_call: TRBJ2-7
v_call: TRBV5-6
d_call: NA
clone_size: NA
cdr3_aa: CASSLTGRLVQDEQYF
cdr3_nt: TGTGCCAGCAGCTTGACAGGGCGCTTGGTACAGGACGAGCAGTACTTC

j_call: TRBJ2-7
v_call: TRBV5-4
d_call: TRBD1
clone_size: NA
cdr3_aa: CASSHGTGGTYEQYF
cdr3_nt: TGTGCCAGCAGCCATGGGACAGGTGGGACCTACGAGCAGTACTTC

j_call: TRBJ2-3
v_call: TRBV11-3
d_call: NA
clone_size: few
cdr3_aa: CASSLKSGNNPSTDTQYF
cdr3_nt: TGTGCCAGCAGCTTAAAGAGCGGAAATAATCCTAGCACAGATACGCAGTATTTT

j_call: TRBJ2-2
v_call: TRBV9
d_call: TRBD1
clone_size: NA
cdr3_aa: CASSAPGTGDSGELFF
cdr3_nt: TGTGCCAGCAGCGCCCCCGGGACAGGGGATAGCGGGGAGCTGTTTTTT

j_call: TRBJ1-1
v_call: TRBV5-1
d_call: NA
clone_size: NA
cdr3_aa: CASSLEAAGTEAFF
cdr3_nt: TGCGCCAGCAGCTTGGAAGCGGCCGGCACTGAAGCTTTCTTT

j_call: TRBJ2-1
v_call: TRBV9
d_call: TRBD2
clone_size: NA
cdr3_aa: CASSRNPKGIAGGGLQSYNEQFF
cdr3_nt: TGTGCCAGCAGCCGAAACCCAAAAGGGATAGCGGGAGGGGGACTCCAATCCTACAATGAGCAGTTCTTC

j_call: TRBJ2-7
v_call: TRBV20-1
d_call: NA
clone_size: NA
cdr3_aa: CSARRRGAVYEQYF
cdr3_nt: TGCAGTGCTAGACGGCGGGGAGCAGTCTACGAGCAGTACTTC

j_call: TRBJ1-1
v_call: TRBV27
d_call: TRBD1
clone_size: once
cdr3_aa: CASSSTSMGQTNTEAFF
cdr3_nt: TGTGCCAGCTCCTCAACCTCCATGGGACAGACGAACACTGAAGCTTTCTTT

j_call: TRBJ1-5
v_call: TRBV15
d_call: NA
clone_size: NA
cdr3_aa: CATSRVKGGPNQPQHF
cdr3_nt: TGTGCCACCAGCAGGGTCAAAGGGGGACCCAATCAGCCCCAGCATTTT

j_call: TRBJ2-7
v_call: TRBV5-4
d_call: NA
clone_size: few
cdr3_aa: CASSLDLKYEQYF
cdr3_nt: TGTGCCAGCAGCTTGGATCTTAAGTACGAGCAGTACTTC

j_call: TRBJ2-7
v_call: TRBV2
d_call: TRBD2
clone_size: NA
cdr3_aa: CASSTTLAGPFYEQYF
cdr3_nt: TGTGCCAGCAGCACTACCCTAGCGGGACCTTTCTACGAGCAGTACTTC

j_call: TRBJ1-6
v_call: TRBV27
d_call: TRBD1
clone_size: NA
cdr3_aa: CASSLGQGVNSPLHF
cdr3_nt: TGTGCCAGCAGTTTGGGACAGGGGGTGAATTCACCCCTCCACTTT

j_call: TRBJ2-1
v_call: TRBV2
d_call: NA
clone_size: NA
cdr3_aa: CASSEVGDYGNEQFF
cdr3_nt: TGTGCCAGCAGTGAGGTAGGAGACTACGGCAATGAGCAGTTCTTC

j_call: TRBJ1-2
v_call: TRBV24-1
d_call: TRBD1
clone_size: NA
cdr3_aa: CATSDLRTGEDTF
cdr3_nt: TGTGCCACCAGTGATTTACGCACAGGGGAGGACACCTTC

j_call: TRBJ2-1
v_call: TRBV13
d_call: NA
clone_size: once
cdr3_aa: CASSETGEGENEQFF
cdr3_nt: TGTGCCAGCAGCGAGACAGGGGAGGGGGAAAATGAGCAGTTCTTC

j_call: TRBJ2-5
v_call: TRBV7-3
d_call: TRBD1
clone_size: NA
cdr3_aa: CASSWDSFPLYQETQYF
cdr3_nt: TGTGCCAGCAGCTGGGACAGTTTCCCGCTGTACCAAGAGACCCAGTACTTC

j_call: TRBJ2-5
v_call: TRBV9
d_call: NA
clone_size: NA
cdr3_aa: CASSKGTKETQYF
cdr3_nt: TGTGCCAGCTCCAAGGGGACGAAAGAGACCCAGTACTTC

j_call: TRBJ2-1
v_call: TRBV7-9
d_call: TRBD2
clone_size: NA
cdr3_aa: CASSSVGGYNEQFF
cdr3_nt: TGTGCCAGCAGCTCCGTGGGGGGGTACAATGAGCAGTTCTTC

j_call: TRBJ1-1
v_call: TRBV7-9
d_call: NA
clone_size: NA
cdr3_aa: CASSSLATAANTEAFF
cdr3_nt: TGTGCCAGCAGCTCGCTGGCGACAGCTGCGAACACTGAAGCTTTCTTT

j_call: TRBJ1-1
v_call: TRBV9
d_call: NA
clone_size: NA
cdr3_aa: CASKRGAEAFF
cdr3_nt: TGTGCCAGTAAAAGGGGGGCTGAAGCTTTCTTT

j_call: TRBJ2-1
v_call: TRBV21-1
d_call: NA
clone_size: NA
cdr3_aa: CASWGREDYNEQFF
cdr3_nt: TGTGCCAGCTGGGGGCGGGAGGATTACAATGAGCAGTTCTTC

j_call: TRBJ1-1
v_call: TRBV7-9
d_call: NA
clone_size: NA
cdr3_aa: CASSLVPEEAFF
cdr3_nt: TGTGCCAGCAGCTTAGTCCCAGAAGAAGCTTTCTTT

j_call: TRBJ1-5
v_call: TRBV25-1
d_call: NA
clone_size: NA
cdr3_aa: CASSGVGNQPQHF
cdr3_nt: TGTGCCAGCAGCGGGGTGGGCAATCAGCCCCAGCATTTT

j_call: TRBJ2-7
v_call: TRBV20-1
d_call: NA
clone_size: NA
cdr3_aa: CSARDSVKPYEQYF
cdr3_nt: TGCAGTGCTCGGGACTCCGTTAAGCCCTACGAGCAGTACTTC

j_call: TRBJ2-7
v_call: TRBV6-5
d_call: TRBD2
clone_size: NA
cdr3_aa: CASSYRKPRLAGGPEQYF
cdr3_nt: TGTGCCAGCAGTTACCGCAAACCCCGACTAGCGGGAGGGCCGGAGCAGTACTTC

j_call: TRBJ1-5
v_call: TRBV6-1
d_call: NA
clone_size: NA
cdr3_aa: CASTLPEGRVVRQPQHF
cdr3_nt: TGTGCCAGCACTCTCCCGGAGGGCAGGGTTGTTCGGCAGCCCCAGCATTTT

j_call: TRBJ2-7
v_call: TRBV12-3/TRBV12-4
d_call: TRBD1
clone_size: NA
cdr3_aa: CASSLVGDRGYEQYF
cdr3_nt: TGTGCCAGCAGTTTAGTAGGAGACAGGGGCTACGAGCAGTACTTC

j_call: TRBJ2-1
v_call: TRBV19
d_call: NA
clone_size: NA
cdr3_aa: CASSIDLFGGAISEQFF
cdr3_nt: TGTGCCAGTAGTATAGATCTATTTGGGGGCGCGATATCTGAGCAGTTCTTC

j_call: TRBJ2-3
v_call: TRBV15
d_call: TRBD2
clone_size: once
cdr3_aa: CATSSHPGTSGDTTDTQYF
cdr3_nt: TGTGCCACCAGCAGTCACCCAGGGACTAGCGGAGACACGACAGATACGCAGTATTTT

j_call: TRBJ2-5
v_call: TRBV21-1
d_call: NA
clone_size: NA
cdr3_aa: CASSSRDRVHETQYF
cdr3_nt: TGTGCCAGCAGCTCGCGGGACAGGGTCCATGAGACCCAGTACTTC

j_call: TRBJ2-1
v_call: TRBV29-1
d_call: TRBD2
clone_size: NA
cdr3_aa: CSVEVWGAGEIYNEQFF
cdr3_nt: TGCAGCGTTGAAGTATGGGGAGCGGGAGAAATTTACAATGAGCAGTTCTTC

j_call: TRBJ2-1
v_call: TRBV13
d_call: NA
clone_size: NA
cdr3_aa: CASSPSTSLHYNEQFF
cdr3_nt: TGTGCCAGCAGCCCAAGTACTAGCCTTCACTACAATGAGCAGTTCTTC